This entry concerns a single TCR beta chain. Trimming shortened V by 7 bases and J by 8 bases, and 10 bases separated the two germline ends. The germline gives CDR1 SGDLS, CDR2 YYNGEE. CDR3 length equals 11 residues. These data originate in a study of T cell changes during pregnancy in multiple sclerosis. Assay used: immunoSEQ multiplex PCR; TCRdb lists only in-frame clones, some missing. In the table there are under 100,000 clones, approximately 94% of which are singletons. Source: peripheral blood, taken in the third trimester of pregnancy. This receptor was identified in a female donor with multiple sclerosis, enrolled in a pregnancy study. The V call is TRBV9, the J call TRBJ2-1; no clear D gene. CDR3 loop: CASARGHEQFF. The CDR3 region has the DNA TGTGCCAGCGCGAGAGGTCATGAGCAGTTCTTC.